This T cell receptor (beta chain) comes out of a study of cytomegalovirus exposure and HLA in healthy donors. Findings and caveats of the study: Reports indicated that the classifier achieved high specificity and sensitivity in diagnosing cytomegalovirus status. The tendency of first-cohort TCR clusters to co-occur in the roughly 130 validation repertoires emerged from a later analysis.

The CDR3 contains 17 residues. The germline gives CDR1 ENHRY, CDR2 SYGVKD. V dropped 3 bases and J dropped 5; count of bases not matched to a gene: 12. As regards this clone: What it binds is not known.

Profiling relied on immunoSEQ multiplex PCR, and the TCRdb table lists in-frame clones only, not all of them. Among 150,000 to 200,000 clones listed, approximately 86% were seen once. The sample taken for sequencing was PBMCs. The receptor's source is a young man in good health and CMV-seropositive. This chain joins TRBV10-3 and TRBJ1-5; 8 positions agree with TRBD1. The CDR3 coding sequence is TGTGCCATCAGTGACCGTTCCACAGGGGGGCAGGATCAGCCCCAGCATTTT. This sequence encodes CAISDRSTGGQDQPQHF.